Listed below are T cell receptor beta chains from one sample, sequenced in a study of tumor-infiltrating lymphocytes in localized non-small cell lung cancer. The table came from immunoSEQ multiplex PCR; TCRdb's copy has only in-frame clones and leaves some out. The data contain over 15,000 clones, approximately 62% of them singletons. The sequencing sample was made of lung tumor tissue. Source of these receptors: a human donor with non-small cell lung cancer. Each CDR3 is given with its conserved first and last residue. The order of the fields is V gene, clone size, J gene, CDR3 length, D gene, CDR3 DNA, CDR3 protein. A D gene is named only where the DNA matches it firmly. Expanded clones get a size class; other rows say once, few or many, or leave the size out.

>TRBV5-6|few|TRBJ2-1|16|TRBD2
TGTGCCAGCAGCTTTTATGCTAGCGGGAGCGTTAATGAGCAGTTCTTC
CASSFYASGSVNEQFF
>TRBV18|NA|TRBJ2-7|13|NA
TGTGCCAGCTCACCACGAGGAGGGAACGAGCAGTACTTC
CASSPRGGNEQYF
>TRBV7-2|once|TRBJ1-2|14|NA
TGTGCCAGCAGCCCCGGGACAAGGGGAATCGGCTACACCTTC
CASSPGTRGIGYTF
>TRBV5-1|NA|TRBJ2-1|12|NA
TGCGCCAGCCGCTTTGGACAAAATGAGCAGTTCTTC
CASRFGQNEQFF
>TRBV5-6|NA|TRBJ1-4|18|TRBD1
TGTGCCAGCAGCTTGGGATTCGGTGGGCACAGGGGGCGCGAAAAACTGTTTTTT
CASSLGFGGHRGREKLFF
>TRBV5-5|NA|TRBJ1-1|13|NA
TGTGCCAGCAGCTTGGGTCCCGGGAGAGAAGCTTTCTTT
CASSLGPGREAFF
>TRBV5-6|NA|TRBJ2-7|14|TRBD1
TGTGCCAGCAGCTTGTGGACAGGAACCTACGAGCAGTACTTC
CASSLWTGTYEQYF
>TRBV5-4|few|TRBJ1-1|15|NA
TGTGCCAGCAGCGGGGGCGTAGACATGAACACTGAAGCTTTCTTT
CASSGGVDMNTEAFF
>TRBV10-3|NA|TRBJ1-5|16|TRBD1
TGTGCCACCTCCGTTAGACAGGGGGCTAGGGATCAGCCCCAGCATTTT
CATSVRQGARDQPQHF
>TRBV30|few|TRBJ1-5|13|NA
TGTGCCTGGAGTGTAGCCGGTAATCAGCCCCAGCATTTT
CAWSVAGNQPQHF
>TRBV9|NA|TRBJ2-3|14|NA
TGTGCCAGCAAGGAGCAACCTAGCACAGATACGCAGTATTTT
CASKEQPSTDTQYF
>TRBV21-1|few|TRBJ1-5|15|NA
TGTGCCAGCAGCAAGGTGACAGGGGAGTGTCAGCCCCAGCATTTT
CASSKVTGECQPQHF
>TRBV10-2|NA|TRBJ2-3|15|TRBD2
TGCGCCAGCAGTGAGCCGGGACTAGGGGCAGATACGCAGTATTTT
CASSEPGLGADTQYF
>TRBV20-1|NA|TRBJ2-5|11|NA
TGCAGTGCTAGTTATGGGGAGACCCAGTACTTC
CSASYGETQYF
>TRBV7-3|few|TRBJ1-5|17|TRBD1
TGTGCCAGCAGCTTAGAAACCGGGACAGGGGGCAATCAGCCCCAGCATTTT
CASSLETGTGGNQPQHF
>TRBV15|NA|TRBJ2-1|14|NA
TGTGCCACCAGCAGAGGGACAGAATACAATGAGCAGTTCTTC
CATSRGTEYNEQFF
>TRBV18|NA|TRBJ2-2|13|NA
TGTGCCAGCTCACCAGGTCTTACCGGGGAGCTGTTTTTT
CASSPGLTGELFF
>TRBV5-6|NA|TRBJ1-5|18|NA
TGTGCCAGCAGCTTGAACCAGATGGCCAGGGATAGCAATCAGCCCCAGCATTTT
CASSLNQMARDSNQPQHF
>TRBV11-2|NA|TRBJ2-3|17|TRBD1
TGTGCCAGCAGCTTAGTTCGACAGGGACGAGGCACAGATACGCAGTATTTT
CASSLVRQGRGTDTQYF
>TRBV15|NA|TRBJ1-3|15|NA
TGTGCCACCAGCACGGGGACGGGGATTGGAAACACCATATATTTT
CATSTGTGIGNTIYF
>TRBV5-4|NA|TRBJ2-7|15|NA
TGTGCCAGCAGCTTCGGAGGTTACTCTACCTACGAGCAGTACTTC
CASSFGGYSTYEQYF
>TRBV10-3|NA|TRBJ1-3|16|TRBD1
TGTGCCATCAGTGGGAATACAGGGGGCTTTGGAAACACCATATATTTT
CAISGNTGGFGNTIYF
>TRBV7-6|NA|TRBJ2-1|17|NA
TGTGCCAGCAGCCTGTCGGGGGCCAACCCTTTCTACAATGAGCAGTTCTTC
CASSLSGANPFYNEQFF
>TRBV6-1|few|TRBJ1-5|16|TRBD1
TGTGCCAGCAGTGAACGTCCCGGGACAGGCAATCAGCCCCAGCATTTT
CASSERPGTGNQPQHF
>TRBV27|NA|TRBJ2-7|14|NA
TGTGCCAGCAAAACCGGGGGCGAACCCTACGAGCAGTACTTC
CASKTGGEPYEQYF
>TRBV19|few|TRBJ2-5|15|TRBD2
TGTGCCAGTAGTATTGATAGCGGGAGGGGAGAGACCCAGTACTTC
CASSIDSGRGETQYF
>TRBV5-1|NA|TRBJ2-1|13|NA
TGCGCCAGCAGCTTGGACGGGCCGGTGGAGCAGTTCTTC
CASSLDGPVEQFF
>TRBV5-1|NA|TRBJ2-5|14|NA
TGCGCCAGCAGCTTGGAGAACCCCCAAGAGACCCAGTACTTC
CASSLENPQETQYF
>TRBV29-1|NA|TRBJ2-1|13|TRBD2
TGCAGCGCTTGGACTAGCGGGACCAATGAGCAGTTCTTC
CSAWTSGTNEQFF
>TRBV18|NA|TRBJ2-3|13|NA
TGTGCCAGCTCATCTTCTAGCACAGATACGCAGTATTTT
CASSSSSTDTQYF
>TRBV6-1|NA|TRBJ2-1|13|NA
TGTGCCAGCATCCTTAGCGGTAACAATGAGCAGTTCTTC
CASILSGNNEQFF